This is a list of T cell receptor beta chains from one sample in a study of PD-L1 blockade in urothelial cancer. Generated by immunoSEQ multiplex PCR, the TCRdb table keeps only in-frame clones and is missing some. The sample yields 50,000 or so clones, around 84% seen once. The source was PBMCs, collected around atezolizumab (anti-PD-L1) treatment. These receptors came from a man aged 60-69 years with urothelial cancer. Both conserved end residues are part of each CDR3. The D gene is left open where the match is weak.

CDR3aa: CATSTSVVVHTQYF
CDR3nt: TGTGCCACTTCCACTAGCGTAGTGGTTCATACGCAGTATTTT
j_gene: TRBJ2-3
d_gene: TRBD2
v_gene: TRBV6-5

CDR3aa: CASSPWTSGEYF
CDR3nt: TGTGCCAGCAGCCCATGGACTAGCGGGGAGTATTTT
j_gene: TRBJ2-3
d_gene: TRBD2
v_gene: TRBV7-8

CDR3aa: CASRTTRDGEQYF
CDR3nt: TGTGCCAGTAGAACAACTAGAGATGGCGAGCAGTACTTC
j_gene: TRBJ2-7
d_gene: -
v_gene: TRBV19

CDR3aa: CASSVPGGDTGELFF
CDR3nt: TGTGCCAGCAGCGTACCGGGAGGAGATACCGGGGAGCTGTTTTTT
j_gene: TRBJ2-2
d_gene: TRBD2
v_gene: TRBV9

CDR3aa: CASSPPGQGGRRSPLHF
CDR3nt: TGTGCCAGCAGTCCTCCGGGACAGGGAGGTCGCAGATCACCCCTCCACTTT
j_gene: TRBJ1-6
d_gene: TRBD1
v_gene: TRBV27

CDR3aa: CASSPYGGARDTQYF
CDR3nt: TGTGCCAGCAGCCCCTACGGGGGGGCGAGGGATACGCAGTATTTT
j_gene: TRBJ2-3
d_gene: TRBD2
v_gene: TRBV9

CDR3aa: CASSLPTGLYEQFF
CDR3nt: TGTGCCAGCAGCCTACCAACAGGGCTGTATGAGCAGTTCTTC
j_gene: TRBJ2-1
d_gene: -
v_gene: TRBV5-4

CDR3aa: CASSLKTTGEAFF
CDR3nt: TGTGCCAGCAGCTTAAAGACGACAGGTGAAGCTTTCTTT
j_gene: TRBJ1-1
d_gene: -
v_gene: TRBV7-3

CDR3aa: CSVQGGYEQYF
CDR3nt: TGCAGCGTCCAGGGGGGATACGAGCAGTACTTC
j_gene: TRBJ2-7
d_gene: -
v_gene: TRBV29-1

CDR3aa: CASNTGQETQYF
CDR3nt: TGTGCCAGTAATACAGGTCAAGAGACCCAGTACTTC
j_gene: TRBJ2-5
d_gene: -
v_gene: TRBV28